The source of this T cell receptor (beta chain) is a study of blood T cell repertoires in COVID-19. About the study: The analysed material was cDNA or gDNA that came from T cells, B-cell-depleted T cells, or PBMCs.

Profiling relied on immunoSEQ multiplex PCR, and the TCRdb table lists in-frame clones only, not all of them. The data show around 250,000 clones, approximately 85% seen once. The study drew participants aged about 18 to 90 years from 24 US areas. J was trimmed by 5 bases and V by 4 bases; bases with no gene match: 13. This CDR3 is 16 amino acids long. The germline V gene has CDR1 SGHRS and CDR2 YFSETQ. This clone was detected only once. V gene TRBV5-1 combines with J gene TRBJ2-3; TRBD2 matches at 7 bases. Material: PBMCs or T cells enriched from blood (not recorded which). This receptor was obtained from a woman in her forties or fifties who had recovered from COVID-19. CDR3 DNA sequence: TGCGCCAGCAGCGGAAACAGCGGGACTACGGGAGATACGCAGTATTTT. Protein: CASSGNSGTTGDTQYF. Full variable domain (missing parts from reference TRBV5-1 and TRBJ2-3): KAGVTQTPRYLIKTRGQQVTLSCSPISGHRSVSWYQQTPGQGLQFLFEYFSETQRNKGNFPGRFSGRQFSNSRSEMNVSTLELGDSALYLCASSGNSGTTGDTQYFGPGTRLTVL.